Shown below are 25 T cell receptor beta chains from a single sample sequenced in a study of T cells expressing NK-cell markers. TCRdb reanalyzed the 5' RACE reads, giving one entry per CDR3 protein sequence and no DNA. The table lists about 540,000 distinct CDR3 sequences. Specimen: blood T cells: a sorted CD56 or NKG2C T cell subset, CD4+ or CD8+ T cells, or bulk PBMC T cells (not recorded which). The receptors here all came from a man aged 18 to 29 in good health.

The V call is TRBV7-9, the J call TRBJ2-3; lacking DNA, the TRBD2 call made by TCRdb goes unchecked. Germline values: CDR1 SEHNR, CDR2 FQNEAQ (reference sequence). CDR3 length equals 13 residues. The CDR3 sequence: CASYILAGGTQYF.

This chain connects TRBV30 to TRBJ1-4; TCRdb outputs TRBD1, but without DNA this stays unchecked. Germline-derived CDR1 and CDR2 are GTSNPN and SVGIG (reference sequence). The CDR3 spans 13 residues. This CDR3 is CAWMDRANEKLFF.

The chain employs TRBV29-1 and TRBJ2-2. The CDR3 length is 13 residues. Germline values: CDR1 SQVTM, CDR2 ANQGSEA. This chain's CDR3 is CSVELDSTGELFF.

V gene TRBV29-1 combines with J gene TRBJ2-1; the D call from TCRdb, TRBD1, cannot be confirmed without DNA. CDR3 length equals 14 residues. Germline V gene sequence: CDR1 SQVTM, CDR2 ANQGSEA. CDR3 amino acids: CSVPGMGPNNEQFF.

The J gene is TRBJ1-1, the V gene TRBV19; TCRdb outputs TRBD1, but without DNA this stays unchecked. This CDR3 contains 15 residues. Germline assignment: CDR1 LNHDA and CDR2 SQIVND (reference sequence). CDR3 in amino acids: CASSGDRGKNTEAFF.

The chain couples TRBV10-3 to TRBJ2-1; TCRdb indicates TRBD1, and absent DNA this call remains unverified. The germline gives CDR1 ENHRY, CDR2 SYGVKD. The CDR3 is made up of 15 amino acids. The CDR3 here is CAISGGQGGFNEQFF.

This chain links TRBV29-1 with TRBJ2-1; the TCRdb D gene call, TRBD1, has no DNA to confirm it. This CDR3 comprises 16 residues. Looked up from germline, CDR1 is SQVTM and CDR2 is ANQGSEA. The CDR3 loop is CSAKKYKDRVGNEQFF.

The chain joins TRBV12-3 or TRBV12-4 to TRBJ2-5; there is no DNA to check the TCRdb D call of TRBD2. This CDR3 has 15 amino acids. Here the CDR3 reads CASSLGSGGQETQYF.

The CDR3 loop reads CATSVSREIGEQYF. The chain employs TRBV15 and TRBJ2-7; with no DNA, the TCRdb D assignment of TRBD2 cannot be verified. This CDR3 contains 14 residues. Germline CDR1 reads LNHNV; CDR2 reads YYDKDF (reference sequence).

CDR3 sequence reads: CASSTPKGLSSYNEQFF. This chain connects TRBV5-4 to TRBJ2-1; TCRdb outputs TRBD1, but without DNA this stays unchecked. CDR3 length equals 17 residues. Germline V CDR1 and CDR2: SGHNT, YYREEE (reference sequence).

This chain connects TRBV20-1 to TRBJ1-1; absent DNA, TCRdb's TRBD1 call cannot be checked. Germline V gene data show CDR1 as DFQATT and CDR2 as SNEGSKA (reference sequence). This CDR3 spans 13 amino acids. This CDR3 reads CSARDSGQGRAFF.

The rearrangement uses TRBV11-2 and TRBJ1-4. Germline loops: CDR1 SGHAT, CDR2 FQNNGV. This CDR3 region has 15 residues. CDR3 amino acids: CASSLSPGQNEKLFF.

The J gene is TRBJ1-5, the V gene TRBV20-1; without DNA, the TCRdb call of TRBD1 cannot be checked. This CDR3 spans 17 amino acids. CDR1 DFQATT and CDR2 SNEGSKA come from the germline V gene (reference sequence). The CDR3 protein is CSARETGGGFNNQPQHF.

This chain connects TRBV28 to TRBJ2-3; there is no DNA to check the TCRdb D call of TRBD1. The CDR3 extends over 14 amino acids. Germline lookup yields CDR1 MDHEN and CDR2 SYDVKM. This chain's CDR3 is CASSPQGAVDTQYF.

This chain connects TRBV18 to TRBJ2-3. The CDR3 consists of 16 residues. Germline V CDR1 and CDR2: KGHSH, LQKENI. Here the CDR3 reads CASSPLGSAITDTQYF.

The chain combines TRBV7-6 with TRBJ2-2; with no DNA, the TCRdb D assignment of TRBD2 cannot be verified. The CDR3 consists of 15 residues. CDR1 and CDR2 from the germline V gene are SGHVS and FNYEAQ. The CDR3 loop is CASSLGLAGEGELFF.

The chain has TRBV29-1 and TRBJ2-1; TCRdb lists TRBD2, though no DNA is available to test this call. This CDR3 region has 16 residues. Germline CDR1 and CDR2: SQVTM and ANQGSEA. The chain's CDR3 is CSVEGWLAGAYNEQFF.

The chain couples TRBV5-5 to TRBJ2-2. Germline values: CDR1 SGHKS, CDR2 YYEKEE (reference sequence). The CDR3 extends over 16 amino acids. The CDR3 sequence is CASSRWPGTNTGELFF.

The chain is built from TRBV6-1 and TRBJ1-6; no DNA is available, so the TRBD1 call from TCRdb remains unchecked. The CDR3 is 13 amino acids. The V gene's germline CDR1 is MNHNS and CDR2 SASEGT. The chain's CDR3 is CASRGTGFSPLHF.

The chain combines TRBV9 with TRBJ2-5; TCRdb's assignment of TRBD1 cannot be checked, as there is no DNA. This CDR3 is 12 amino acids long. The V gene's germline CDR1 is SGDLS and CDR2 YYNGEE. The CDR3 sequence: CASSVLPGTQYF.

V and J are TRBV15 and TRBJ2-2. CDR1 and CDR2 (germline): LNHNV, YYDKDF (reference sequence). This CDR3 contains 16 residues. The CDR3 sequence is CATSRDPPNNSGELFF.

The V and J genes are TRBV24-1 and TRBJ2-7. CDR1 is KGHDR, CDR2 SFDVKD, per germline. The CDR3 runs 14 residues. Here the CDR3 reads CATSDPRRTYEQYF.

The chain joins TRBV12-3 or TRBV12-4 to TRBJ2-3; TCRdb reports TRBD2, a call that lacks DNA to check it against. CDR3 length equals 15 residues. This CDR3 reads CASSRLAASTDTQYF.

This rearrangement joins TRBV7-8 to TRBJ2-5; the D call of TRBD2 rests on TCRdb alone, since no DNA is present to check it. The CDR3 length is 15 residues. The germline V gene has CDR1 SGHVS and CDR2 FQNEAQ. The CDR3 sequence is CASSHSRRAAETQYF.

The genes are TRBV11-2 and TRBJ2-6; TCRdb names TRBD1, which stays unverified in the absence of DNA. CDR3 length: 16 residues. The V gene's germline CDR1 is SGHAT and CDR2 FQNNGV. The CDR3 here is CASSSRASTGANVLTF.